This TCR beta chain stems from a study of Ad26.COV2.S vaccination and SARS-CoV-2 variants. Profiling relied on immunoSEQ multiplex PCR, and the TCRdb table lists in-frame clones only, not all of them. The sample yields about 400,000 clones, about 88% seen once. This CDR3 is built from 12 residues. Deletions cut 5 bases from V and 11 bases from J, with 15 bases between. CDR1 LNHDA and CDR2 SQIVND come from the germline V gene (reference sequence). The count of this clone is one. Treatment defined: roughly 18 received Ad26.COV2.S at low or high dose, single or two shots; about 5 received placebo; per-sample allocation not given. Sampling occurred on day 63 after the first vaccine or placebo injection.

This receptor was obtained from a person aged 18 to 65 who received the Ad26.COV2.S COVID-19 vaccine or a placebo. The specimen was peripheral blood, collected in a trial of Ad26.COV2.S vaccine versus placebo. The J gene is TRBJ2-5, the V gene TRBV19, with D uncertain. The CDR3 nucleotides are TGTGCCAGTAGTCCCGGGTCCTTAAGTCAGTACTTC. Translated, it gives CASSPGSLSQYF.